What follows are 9 T cell receptor beta chains derived from one specimen sequenced in a study of T cells after yellow fever vaccination. TCRdb called the 5' RACE reads again in MiXCR, with one record for every CDR3 protein. The sample records about 130,000 distinct CDR3 sequences, 7.4% being singletons. The sample in question was CD4+ T cells sorted from PBMCs, obtained 10 to 11 days after the first yellow fever vaccination. These receptors were taken from a man aged 18-30 years who received the YFV17D yellow fever vaccine.

This clonotype was detected ten times or more. The chain recombines TRBV4-3 with TRBJ2-1; 10 nucleotides align to TRBD1. V trimming: 0 bases; J trimming: 7 bases; junction bases outside the gene matches: 0. The germline gives CDR1 LGHNA, CDR2 YSLEER. The CDR3 runs 14 residues. CDR3 DNA sequence: TGCGCCAGCAGCCAAGAGGGACAGGGGAATGAGCAGTTCTTC. Its translation is CASSQEGQGNEQFF.

The sample holds many counts of this clonotype. The V gene is TRBV20-1, the J gene TRBJ2-7, with 9 bases fitting TRBD1. V dropped 6 bases and J dropped 5; count of bases not matched to a gene: 11. The CDR3 has 14 residues. Germline V lookup: CDR1 DFQATT, CDR2 SNEGSKA (reference sequence). The DNA of the CDR3 is TGCAGTGCGCAAACAGGGGGCAGCAAGGACGAGCAGTACGTC. Amino acids: CSAQTGGSKDEQYV.

This clonotype showed up many times. The chain has TRBV28 and TRBJ2-3; D is unresolved. Trimming removed 6 bases at V and 0 bases at J, with 4 bases between. The CDR3 is 12 residues long. The germline V gene has CDR1 MDHEN and CDR2 SYDVKM. Here the CDR3 DNA reads TGTGCCAGCAGCGACAGCACAGATACGCAGTATTTT. Translating it yields CASSDSTDTQYF. Looking up the rest from reference TRBV28 and TRBJ2-3 gives the full variable domain: DVKVTQSSRYLVKRTGEKVFLECVQDMDHENMFWYRQDPGLGLRLIYFSYDVKMKEKGDIPEGYSVSREKKERFSLILESASTNQTSMYLCASSDSTDTQYFGPGTRLTVL.

This clonotype was seen ten or more times. The genes are TRBV18 and TRBJ1-1; tentatively, D is TRBD1 (6 bases). This CDR3 spans 15 amino acids. Trimming took off 5 bases at V and 3 bases at J, with 16 bases between the two ends. Germline lookup yields CDR1 KGHSH and CDR2 LQKENI. The CDR3 reads CASSSSGAFDTEAFF. The CDR3 DNA is TGTGCCAGCTCATCTTCAGGGGCTTTCGACACTGAAGCTTTCTTT.

This clonotype has at least ten counts. The rearrangement joins TRBV4-3 to TRBJ1-1, with D possibly being TRBD1 (6 bases). The germline V gene has CDR1 LGHNA and CDR2 YSLEER. Trimming shortened V by 1 base and J by 4 bases, and 10 bases separated the two germline ends. The CDR3 is 14 residues long. The CDR3 loop reads CASSQVGRGTEAFF. In DNA form, the CDR3 reads TGCGCCAGCAGCCAAGTTGGCAGGGGCACTGAAGCTTTCTTT.

This clonotype was detected ten times or more. This chain links TRBV25-1 with TRBJ2-5, with D possibly matching TRBD1 (5 bases). This CDR3 has 14 residues. CDR1 MGHDK and CDR2 SYGVNS come from the germline V gene. Trimming removed 8 bases from V and 5 bases from J, with 18 bases in between. The DNA for the CDR3 is TGTGCCAGCGCTCGTTGGCAGGGTGTGGAGACCCAGTACTTC. Residues: CASARWQGVETQYF.

Many counts were recorded for this clonotype. This rearrangement joins TRBV7-9 to TRBJ2-6; no clear D gene. The CDR3 sequence is 12 residues long. Trimming removed 6 bases at V and 5 bases at J, with 5 bases between. Germline V gene lookup returns CDR1 SEHNR and CDR2 FQNEAQ (reference sequence). The CDR3 DNA reads as TGTGCCAGCAGTTCTTGGGCCAACGTCCTGACTTTC. Its protein product is CASSSWANVLTF.

The table lists this clonotype with many counts. J is TRBJ2-1 and V is TRBV12-3 or TRBV12-4; 8 bases agree with TRBD1. V lost 7 bases and J lost 9; bases outside the gene matches: 11. CDR3 length equals 14 residues. The CDR3 DNA follows: TGTGCCAGCACCAAACAGGGGGTCAACGGTGAGCAGTTCTTC. Translated, it gives CASTKQGVNGEQFF.

In its sample, this clonotype was seen many times. V and J are TRBV7-2 and TRBJ1-3, with D hard to call. CDR1 and CDR2 (germline): SGHTA, FQGNSA. Trimming removed 2 bases from V and 4 bases from J, with 9 bases in between. This CDR3 comprises 14 residues. The chain's CDR3 is CASSLITVGNTIYF. DNA of the CDR3: TGTGCCAGCAGCTTAATAACAGTGGGAAACACCATATATTTT.